The 21 T cell receptor beta chains below all came from one sample that was sequenced in a study of blood T cell repertoires in COVID-19. Using immunoSEQ multiplex PCR, the repertoire was profiled, and TCRdb retains in-frame clones only, with some absent. The table includes more than 85,000 clones, more than 80% detected once. Sequencing input: peripheral blood. All receptors come from a human donor in a cohort sampled during active COVID-19.

This CDR3 is CASSHGPSYEQYF. DNA for the CDR3: TGTGCCAGCAGCCATGGGCCTTCCTACGAGCAGTACTTC. The J gene is TRBJ2-7, the V gene TRBV3-1 (or the pseudogene TRBV3-2); D is undetermined. The ends were cut back, 3 bases at V and 1 base at J, with 7 bases in the middle. Germline CDR1 LGHDT, CDR2 YNNKEL (reference sequence). CDR3 length equals 13 residues.

This clone was counted a single time. The chain uses TRBV28 and TRBJ1-6, with 7 bases aligning to TRBD1. V dropped 3 bases and J dropped 7; count of bases not matched to a gene: 6. The V gene's germline CDR1 is MDHEN and CDR2 SYDVKM. The CDR3 totals 15 residues. The CDR3 region is CASSFLGQLNSPLHF. For the CDR3, the DNA is TGTGCCAGCAGTTTTTTGGGACAGCTAAATTCACCCCTCCACTTT. The full variable domain, rest sourced from reference TRBV28 and TRBJ1-6, is DVKVTQSSRYLVKRTGEKVFLECVQDMDHENMFWYRQDPGLGLRLIYFSYDVKMKEKGDIPEGYSVSREKKERFSLILESASTNQTSMYLCASSFLGQLNSPLHFGNGTRLTVT.

The chain recombines TRBV15 with TRBJ2-2; TRBD2 matches at 9 bases. This CDR3 has 15 amino acids. In germline, CDR1 is LNHNV, CDR2 YYDKDF (reference sequence). Germline trimming cut 5 bases from V and 4 bases from J; bases unmatched to any gene: 5. In DNA form, the CDR3 reads TGTGCCACCAGCCAGCGGGAGGTGGTCACCGGGGAGCTGTTTTTT. Translated, it gives CATSQREVVTGELFF. The whole variable domain, remainder taken from reference TRBV15 and TRBJ2-2, is DAMVIQNPRYQVTQFGKPVTLSCSQTLNHNVMYWYQQKSSQAPKLLFHYYDKDFNNEADTPDNFQSRRPNTSFCFLDIRSPGLGDTAMYLCATSQREVVTGELFFGEGSRLTVL.

The chain recombines TRBV6-6 with TRBJ1-1, with a tentative D call TRBD1 (5 bases). Germline V gives CDR1 MNHNY, CDR2 SVGAGI (reference sequence). V was trimmed by 3 bases and J by 1 base, leaving 9 bases between them. The length of the CDR3 is 14 residues. The CDR3 sequence is CASSYDRANTEAFF. The CDR3 nucleotides read TGTGCCAGCAGTTATGACAGAGCGAACACTGAAGCTTTCTTT.

The chain combines TRBV5-6 with TRBJ2-7; D might be TRBD1 (5 bases). Trimming shortened V by 5 bases and J by 6 bases, and 12 bases separated the two germline ends. The germline V gene has CDR1 SGHDT and CDR2 YYEEEE. The CDR3 sequence is 12 residues long. The CDR3 loop is CASSFRVVEQYF. CDR3 in DNA: TGTGCCAGCAGTTTCAGGGTCGTCGAGCAGTACTTC.

In the case of this clone: Other nucleotide sequences in the sample specify the same CDR3. The genes are TRBV7-2 and TRBJ2-7; 8 nucleotides agree with TRBD1. The CDR3 has 15 residues. Germline lookup yields CDR1 SGHTA and CDR2 FQGNSA. Trimming at V came to 1 base and at J to 3 bases, leaving 5 bases not matched to a gene. CDR3 nucleotide sequence: TGTGCCAGCAGCTTAGGGGGGACAGGTTTCTACGAGCAGTACTTC. Translation: CASSLGGTGFYEQYF.

This rearrangement joins TRBV19 to TRBJ1-6; D is perhaps TRBD1 (5 bases). The CDR3 loop spans 13 amino acids. Germline V CDR1 and CDR2: LNHDA, SQIVND (reference sequence). With 8 bases removed from V and 9 bases from J, the gap between germline ends came to 14 bases. CDR3 in amino acids: CASRRGLGSPLHF. As DNA, the CDR3 is TGTGCCAGTCGGAGGGGATTAGGTTCACCCCTCCACTTT.

The chain couples TRBV11-1 to TRBJ2-7; TRBD1 matches at 8 bases. Unmatched junction bases numbered 9, after V lost 5 bases and J lost 3 bases. This CDR3 has 15 residues. Germline CDR1 and CDR2: SGHAT and FQDESV (reference sequence). CDR3 nucleotide sequence: TGTGCCAGCAGCCCGAGACAGGGGAGGAACTACGAGCAGTACTTC. As protein: CASSPRQGRNYEQYF.

The V and J genes are TRBV7-7 and TRBJ2-7; 8 bases fit TRBD1. Germline-derived CDR1 and CDR2 are SSHAT and FNYEAQ (reference sequence). The trim removed 8 bases at V and 6 bases at J, leaving 21 bases unmatched. The CDR3 totals 17 residues. CDR3 DNA: TGTGCCAGCCTTAGACAGGGGACCCTGACCCATCGCCGCGAGCAGTACTTC. Translation gives CASLRQGTLTHRREQYF.

The rearrangement links TRBV12-3 or TRBV12-4 to TRBJ2-5; weak D call: TRBD1 (6 bases). Trimming stripped 6 bases from V and 5 bases from J, with 10 bases between. CDR3 size: 12 residues. The CDR3 sequence: CASSHRVETQYF. The CDR3 DNA reads TGTGCCAGCAGCCACAGGGTTGAGACCCAGTACTTC.

V gene TRBV18 combines with J gene TRBJ2-3; D is unresolved. This CDR3 has 14 residues. Germline V gene sequence: CDR1 KGHSH, CDR2 LQKENI. V shed 3 bases and J shed 4 bases, with 11 bases lying between them. The DNA of the CDR3 is TGTGCCAGCTCACCCGGTTCTAGAGCAGATACGCAGTATTTT. Translated, it gives CASSPGSRADTQYF.

The chain employs TRBV9 and TRBJ1-2; weak D call: TRBD1 (5 bases). The germline CDR1 and CDR2 sequences are SGDLS and YYNGEE. V lost 3 bases and J 6 bases, leaving 21 bases between the germline ends. This CDR3 is 16 amino acids long. The CDR3 spells CASSDGTLHERDGYTF. The CDR3 nucleotides read TGTGCCAGCAGCGATGGGACCCTACACGAGCGGGATGGCTACACCTTC.

The V gene is TRBV5-4, the J gene TRBJ1-1; the match to TRBD1 covers 10 bases. Germline CDR1 SGHNT, CDR2 YYREEE (reference sequence). Trimming at V came to 4 bases and at J to 5 bases, leaving 5 bases not matched to a gene. CDR3 length: 14 amino acids. This chain's CDR3 is CASSNDRGHTEAFF. Here the CDR3 DNA reads TGTGCCAGCAGCAACGACAGGGGGCATACTGAAGCTTTCTTT.

This sequence joins TRBV27 and TRBJ1-2, with 9 positions matching TRBD1. Germline loops: CDR1 MNHEY, CDR2 SMNVEV (reference sequence). The CDR3 contains 14 residues. Germline trimming cut 5 bases from V and 7 bases from J; bases unmatched to any gene: 8. The CDR3 bases are TGTGCCAGCAGTCTCTCCGGGACAGGGCTTGGCTACACCTTC. This codes for CASSLSGTGLGYTF.

This clone was observed a single time. The J gene is TRBJ1-2, the V gene TRBV5-1; 9 nucleotides line up with TRBD1. The CDR3 totals 14 residues. V dropped 3 bases and J dropped 1; count of bases not matched to a gene: 1. In germline, CDR1 is SGHRS, CDR2 YFSETQ. The CDR3 loop is CASSWTGDNYGYTF. CDR3 in DNA: TGCGCCAGCAGCTGGACAGGGGATAACTATGGCTACACCTTC.

The chain joins TRBV11-2 to TRBJ2-4; TRBD2 matches 11 bases. The CDR3 contains 16 residues. Germline assignment: CDR1 SGHAT and CDR2 FQNNGV. J gave up 7 bases and V 5 bases, and 10 bases lay outside the gene matches. CDR3 nucleotides: TGTGCCAGCAGCGTTTTAGCGGGAGGGCGCGGGAACATTCAGTACTTC. Its protein is CASSVLAGGRGNIQYF.

This rearrangement joins TRBV19 to TRBJ2-2; the D gene is possibly TRBD1 (6 bases). Germline V gene sequence: CDR1 LNHDA, CDR2 SQIVND (reference sequence). V was clipped by 3 bases and J by 6 bases, with 17 bases between them. The CDR3 totals 16 residues. The CDR3: CASSIIQGWWAGELFF. CDR3 in DNA: TGTGCCAGTAGTATCATACAGGGTTGGTGGGCCGGGGAGCTGTTTTTT.

The chain links TRBV6-5 to TRBJ1-5; D unclear. Germline-derived CDR1 and CDR2 are MNHEY and SVGAGI. The CDR3 has 14 amino acids. V lost 8 bases and J 2 bases, leaving 13 bases between the germline ends. The CDR3 nucleotides read TGTGCCAGCCGGGCGGGGTTCGGCAATCAGCCCCAGCATTTT. It is translated as CASRAGFGNQPQHF.

In DNA form, the CDR3 reads TGTGCCAGCAGCTTAGATCCGGCAGGGGTAGTGTATGGCTACACCTTC. It specifies CASSLDPAGVVYGYTF. The rearrangement uses TRBV7-8 and TRBJ1-2; possibly TRBD1 for D (6 bases). Germline CDR1 reads SGHVS; CDR2 reads FQNEAQ. This CDR3 is built from 16 residues. V gave up 1 base and J gave up 5 bases, with 17 bases separating them.

The V call is TRBV5-4, the J call TRBJ2-2, with a weak D call TRBD2 (7 bases). In germline, CDR1 is SGHNT, CDR2 YYREEE (reference sequence). Deletions cut 3 bases from V and 5 bases from J, with 23 bases between. This CDR3 is 18 amino acids long. The CDR3 is CASSSDDPGGPGTGELFF. The CDR3 bases are TGTGCCAGCAGCTCCGACGACCCCGGGGGGCCGGGGACCGGGGAGCTGTTTTTT.

The V gene is TRBV25-1, the J gene TRBJ2-2; possibly TRBD2 for D (5 bases). The V gene's germline CDR1 is MGHDK and CDR2 SYGVNS. The CDR3 is 14 residues long. Trimming took 6 bases from V and 7 from J, leaving 15 bases between them. The CDR3 loop reads CASRAPGVVGELFF. As DNA, the CDR3 is TGTGCCAGCAGAGCCCCCGGGGTTGTCGGGGAGCTGTTTTTT.